This TCR beta chain was recovered during a study of blood T cell repertoires in COVID-19. Background on the study: Researchers got acute and convalescent COVID-19 samples from the United States, Italy and Spain. T cells, B-cell-depleted T cells, or PBMCs provided the cDNA or gDNA that served as material.

Authors' analysis steps: Amplification with reference gene primers provided the estimates of nucleated cell counts. Repertoires were generated with immunoSEQ multiplex PCR, while TCRdb's copy carries only in-frame clones and drops some. That table is the source of V, J and clone size, and D and trimming were worked out from the DNA. The table includes fewer than 90,000 clones, around three quarters detected once. This CDR3 has 16 residues. CDR1 is ENHRY and CDR2 is SYGVKD in the germline V gene. The V and J ends lost 8 bases and 3 bases, in that order; junction bases with no gene match: 11. The specimen was peripheral blood. The receptor was derived from a woman older than 75 with acute or convalescent COVID-19. The chain combines TRBV10-3 with TRBJ2-2, with 8 bases identical to TRBD1. The CDR3 spells CAISDPGQEYTGELFF. CDR3 DNA sequence: TGTGCCATCTCGGACCCGGGACAGGAGTACACCGGGGAGCTGTTTTTT.